These 24 T cell receptor beta chains were all obtained from the same sample, sequenced in a study of OX40 agonist ivuxolimab in advanced cancers. Method: immunoSEQ multiplex PCR; TCRdb's copy keeps in-frame clones and lacks some. The data hold about 77,000 clones, with 90% to 95% observed a single time. Sequenced material: CD4+ or CD8+ T cells sorted from blood, taken in a trial of the OX40 agonist ivuxolimab. The origin of the receptors is an adult with an advanced solid tumor such as melanoma, head and neck, liver or kidney cancer.

This clone was detected only once. This rearrangement joins TRBV15 to TRBJ2-7; the D is unclear. The CDR3 length is 16 residues. V lost 0 bases to trimming and J lost 0 bases, with 12 bases between them. CDR1 and CDR2 from the germline V gene are LNHNV and YYDKDF (reference sequence). The CDR3 DNA is TGTGCCACCAGCAGAGATGTTCTAGGTATCTCCTACGAGCAGTACTTC. Amino acid sequence: CATSRDVLGISYEQYF.

The chain links TRBV4-1 to TRBJ2-2; 7 nucleotides align to TRBD2. This CDR3 region has 15 residues. The V segment lost 9 bases and the J segment 4 bases; nucleotides outside the gene matches: 11. Germline CDR1 is MGHRA and CDR2 is YSYEKL. The CDR3 loop is CASSGEGGFTGELFF. For the CDR3, the DNA is TGCGCCAGTTCCGGGGAGGGAGGGTTCACCGGGGAGCTGTTTTTT.

The rearrangement links TRBV6-1 to TRBJ2-7, with D unresolved. The CDR3 extends over 14 amino acids. The V end lost 4 bases, the J end lost 5 bases, and 15 bases lay between the germline ends. Looked up from germline, CDR1 is MNHNS and CDR2 is SASEGT. CDR3 DNA sequence: TGTGCCAGCAGTGTAACCCTACCCTCTCACGAGCAGTACTTC. Translation gives CASSVTLPSHEQYF.

The chain recombines TRBV9 with TRBJ2-5, with D possibly TRBD2 on 7 matching bases. Deletions cut 3 bases from V and 5 bases from J, with 20 bases between. In germline, CDR1 is SGDLS, CDR2 YYNGEE. The CDR3 length is 16 residues. The CDR3 sequence: CASSDDISGGGETQYF. The CDR3 coding sequence is TGTGCCAGCAGCGATGATATATCGGGGGGCGGCGAGACCCAGTACTTC.

This clone was recorded once. This chain links TRBV7-8 with TRBJ2-5; D remains unclear. The V gene's germline CDR1 is SGHVS and CDR2 FQNEAQ. The CDR3 sequence is 14 residues long. The V end lost 6 bases, the J end lost 1 base, and 12 bases lay between the germline ends. The chain's CDR3 is CASRLAVGQETQYF. The CDR3 DNA reads TGTGCCAGCAGATTGGCGGTAGGCCAAGAGACCCAGTACTTC.

The CDR3 here is CASSQVRGQDETQYF. The CDR3 coding sequence is TGCGCCAGCAGCCAAGTCAGGGGGCAGGATGAGACCCAGTACTTC. V is TRBV4-3 and J is TRBJ2-5; TRBD1 aligns across 8 bases. CDR3 length: 15 residues. Trimming took 1 base from V and 5 from J; bases not matched to a gene: 6. Per germline, CDR1 LGHNA and CDR2 YSLEER.

V usage is TRBV9 and J usage is TRBJ2-2; 7 bases are shared with TRBD1. There are 15 residues in the CDR3. Germline assignment: CDR1 SGDLS and CDR2 YYNGEE. The trim removed 4 bases at V and 0 bases at J, leaving 3 bases unmatched. The CDR3 DNA reads TGTGCCAGCAGCTACGGGACAGCGAACACCGGGGAGCTGTTTTTT. Its protein product is CASSYGTANTGELFF.

The DNA of the CDR3 is TGTGCCATCAGGGACATAGGCTACGAGCAGTACTTC. This gives the protein CAIRDIGYEQYF. This chain links TRBV10-3 with TRBJ2-7; D is possibly TRBD1 (5 bases). The germline V gene has CDR1 ENHRY and CDR2 SYGVKD. The V end was cut by 6 bases, the J end by 3 bases, with 9 bases between. The CDR3 sequence is 12 residues long.

The chain uses TRBV27 and TRBJ2-7; 10 nucleotides match TRBD2. The CDR3 has 15 amino acids. The germline V gene has CDR1 MNHEY and CDR2 SMNVEV (reference sequence). V was clipped by 6 bases and J by 7 bases; unmatched bases: 12. Here the CDR3 DNA reads TGTGCCAGCAGGTCTATTCTAGCGGGAGCGGGGGAGCAGTACTTC. It translates to CASRSILAGAGEQYF.

The chain links TRBV19 to TRBJ2-4; D may be TRBD1 (6 bases). Germline CDR1 is LNHDA and CDR2 is SQIVND (reference sequence). Trimming took off 4 bases at V and 1 base at J, with 14 bases between the two ends. The CDR3 runs to 16 residues. The CDR3 region is CASSKGSGVAKNIQYF. DNA for the CDR3: TGTGCCAGTAGTAAGGGCTCAGGGGTTGCCAAAAACATTCAGTACTTC.

This chain uses TRBV11-2 with TRBJ2-1; 12 nucleotides agree with TRBD2. V was clipped by 4 bases and J by 4 bases; unmatched bases: 8. Looked up from germline, CDR1 is SGHAT and CDR2 is FQNNGV. CDR3 length: 17 amino acids. CDR3 in amino acids: CASSWGLAGPPYNEQFF. The CDR3 DNA reads as TGTGCCAGCAGCTGGGGACTAGCGGGTCCCCCTTACAATGAGCAGTTCTTC.

V is TRBV5-4 and J is TRBJ2-7; D unclear. V shed 4 bases and J shed 5 bases, with 13 bases lying between them. The germline gives CDR1 SGHNT, CDR2 YYREEE (reference sequence). This CDR3 has 13 amino acids. For the CDR3, the DNA is TGTGCCAGCAGCCCCCTTGGCCGGGACGAGCAGTACTTC. Protein: CASSPLGRDEQYF.

The chain joins TRBV4-1 to TRBJ2-7; no definite D call. In germline, CDR1 is MGHRA, CDR2 YSYEKL. The V and J ends lost 1 base and 4 bases respectively, with 11 bases between them. There are 14 residues in the CDR3. CDR3 protein: CASSQVFGPYEQYF. The CDR3 coding sequence is TGCGCCAGCAGCCAAGTTTTTGGACCTTACGAGCAGTACTTC.

The chain couples TRBV13 to TRBJ1-1, with D possibly TRBD1 on 5 matching bases. Germline-derived CDR1 and CDR2 are PRHDT and FYEKMQ (reference sequence). This CDR3 is built from 14 residues. The ends were cut back, 4 bases at V and 5 bases at J, with 14 bases in the middle. CDR3 DNA: TGTGCCAGCAGCTATGTCGACAGCGGGACTGAAGCTTTCTTT. Encoded protein: CASSYVDSGTEAFF.

The chain couples TRBV2 to TRBJ2-1; no firm D call. From germline, CDR1 is SNHLY and CDR2 FYNNEI. The CDR3 totals 11 residues. Trimming stripped 6 bases from V and 12 bases from J, with 12 bases between. CDR3 sequence (DNA): TGTGCCAGCAGGGGGAATGTAGGGCAGTTCTTC. It is translated as CASRGNVGQFF.

This clone was counted a single time. The rearrangement uses TRBV9 and TRBJ1-2; 8 bases line up with TRBD1. V lost 3 bases to trimming and J lost 0 bases; unmatched junction nucleotides: 7. CDR3 length: 16 amino acids. The germline V gene encodes CDR1 SGDLS and CDR2 YYNGEE. CDR3 in amino acids: CASSAGQGRTNYGYTF. The DNA for the CDR3 is TGTGCCAGCAGCGCCGGACAGGGCCGGACTAACTATGGCTACACCTTC.

This clone was seen just once. The gene calls are TRBV19 and TRBJ1-1; D perhaps matches TRBD1 (6 bases). V was shortened by 6 bases and J by 3 bases, with 17 bases between the two germline ends. Germline V CDR1 and CDR2: LNHDA, SQIVND (reference sequence). The CDR3 has 15 amino acids. The CDR3 region is CASRITGSGYTEAFF. In DNA, the CDR3 is TGTGCCAGTAGGATTACAGGGTCAGGGTACACTGAAGCTTTCTTT.

The chain recombines TRBV7-9 with TRBJ2-7; 10 bases line up with TRBD1. This CDR3 has 14 amino acids. V was clipped by 7 bases and J by 5 bases; unmatched bases: 8. Per the germline V gene, CDR1 is SEHNR and CDR2 is FQNEAQ (reference sequence). CDR3 in amino acids: CASTSGTGEDEQYF. The CDR3 DNA is TGTGCCAGCACCTCGGGGACAGGGGAGGACGAGCAGTACTTC.

The V call is TRBV9, the J call TRBJ1-6; TRBD1 might be the D (5 bases). Germline V gene sequence: CDR1 SGDLS, CDR2 YYNGEE. This CDR3 is built from 15 residues. Deletions cut 4 bases from V and 2 bases from J, with 10 bases between. The CDR3 DNA reads as TGTGCCAGCAGCCCCGGGGGAACCTATAATTCACCCCTCCACTTT. It translates to CASSPGGTYNSPLHF.

The rearrangement joins TRBV6-1 to TRBJ2-1; D not resolved. With 1 base removed from V and 1 base from J, the gap between germline ends came to 8 bases. From germline, CDR1 is MNHNS and CDR2 SASEGT. This CDR3 is built from 15 residues. The CDR3 here is CASSEGVESYNEQFF. The CDR3 bases are TGTGCCAGCAGTGAAGGAGTGGAGTCCTACAATGAGCAGTTCTTC.

This rearrangement joins TRBV10-3 to TRBJ2-1, with D possibly matching TRBD2 (6 bases). This CDR3 has 13 residues. V gave up 6 bases and J gave up 5 bases, with 11 bases separating them. The V gene's germline CDR1 is ENHRY and CDR2 SYGVKD. The chain's CDR3 is CAISGSSHNEQFF. DNA for the CDR3: TGTGCCATCAGCGGGAGTAGCCACAATGAGCAGTTCTTC.

The table lists this clone with a count of one. V usage is TRBV5-1 and J usage is TRBJ2-2; 8 bases are a match to TRBD1. V lost 4 bases to trimming and J lost 5 bases; unmatched junction nucleotides: 7. The CDR3 runs 15 residues. Germline values: CDR1 SGHRS, CDR2 YFSETQ. CDR3 in amino acids: CASSPRGRRTGELFF. CDR3 nucleotides: TGCGCCAGCAGCCCCAGGGGGCGGAGGACCGGGGAGCTGTTTTTT.

This chain links TRBV27 with TRBJ2-7; D is uncertain. Between the trimmed V and J ends, which lost 4 bases and 6 bases, there was a span of 7 bases. Looked up from germline, CDR1 is MNHEY and CDR2 is SMNVEV (reference sequence). CDR3 length: 11 amino acids. The CDR3 is CASSSNSEQYF. In DNA, the CDR3 is TGTGCCAGCAGTTCCAATTCCGAGCAGTACTTC.

On this clone: Other DNA sequences of this sample code for an identical CDR3. The chain has TRBV4-3 and TRBJ2-7; 7 bases are shared with TRBD2. V was pared by 0 bases and J by 4 bases, with 0 bases of the junction left unmatched. Germline CDR1 is LGHNA and CDR2 is YSLEER. The CDR3 length is 13 residues. CDR3 amino acids: CASSQEREYEQYF. CDR3 coding DNA: TGCGCCAGCAGCCAAGAGCGGGAGTACGAGCAGTACTTC.